This section outlines one T cell receptor (beta chain) sequence together with its context. Its antigen is unknown. This sample's time point: newly diagnosed GD, antithyroid drugs for less than 3 months. RNA extracted from PBMCs served as the sequencing template. An endocrinology department in Xi'an, China, supplied the patients. This specimen comes from a study of regulatory T cells in long-lasting Graves disease. Notes on the study in general: Reduced TCR diversity was observed in persistent Graves' patients versus newly diagnosed patients.

Researchers made TCR beta libraries by using iRepertoire HTBI primers and running Arm-PCR on CDR3 regions. One entry per CDR3 protein results from TCRdb running MiXCR on the multiplex PCR reads. Of 350,000 to 450,000 distinct CDR3 sequences listed, roughly a sixth are singletons. Per the germline V gene, CDR1 is MGHRA and CDR2 is YSYEKL. V was pared by 6 bases and J by 4 bases, with 9 bases of the junction left unmatched. This CDR3 has 16 amino acids. A further study also used this sample, focusing on T cells in Graves' hyperthyroidism and ophthalmopathy. That paper states: In the first-round RT-PCR of the TCR CDR3, the HTBI primer set was used.

The sample consisted of peripheral blood mononuclear cells (PBMCs), taken at new diagnosis, from a patient treated with antithyroid drugs. The receptor was derived from a man between 40 and 49 years old with Graves disease. The V call is TRBV4-1, the J call TRBJ1-4, with 9 positions matching TRBD1. Here the CDR3 reads CASRGRTGGLNEKLFF. The CDR3 DNA reads as TGCGCCAGCAGGGGGAGAACAGGGGGCCTTAATGAAAAACTGTTTTTT.